The entry below describes one T cell receptor (beta chain). Its target is not known. Deletions cut 5 bases from V and 5 bases from J, with 11 bases between. Germline values: CDR1 PRHDT, CDR2 FYEKMQ (reference sequence). The CDR3 covers 13 residues. Whereas donors were nominally healthy upon sampling, unrecorded immune exposures were probable. The PCR contained 60 Vbeta and 13 Jbeta primers. In the source study's methods: Later work found approximately 80 million unique TCR beta chains, with 9.5 million to 12 million shared. Clones were sequenced by immunoSEQ multiplex PCR, and TCRdb holds only the in-frame ones, with some missing. Clone size and V and J calls were adopted from that table, with D and trimming inferred from the DNA. The data show about 190,000 clones, 81% seen once. The sample is drawn from a study of cytomegalovirus exposure and HLA in healthy donors. Findings and limits, study-wide: Most observed TCR sequences were rare, whereas some public TCRs were detected in many donors. CMV serostatus stood as the only immune exposure information on hand.

J is TRBJ2-3 and V is TRBV13, with a weak D call TRBD2 (5 bases). This sequence originates from a man over 45 in good health and CMV-seronegative. Sequencing input: PBMCs. CDR3 protein: CASSGGEIDTQYF. In nucleotides, the CDR3 is TGTGCCAGCAGCGGAGGAGAGATAGATACGCAGTATTTT. Full variable domain (missing parts from reference TRBV13 and TRBJ2-3): AAGVIQSPRHLIKEKRETATLKCYPIPRHDTVYWYQQGPGQDPQFLISFYEKMQSDKGSIPDRFSAQQFSDYHSELNMSSLELGDSALYFCASSGGEIDTQYFGPGTRLTVL.